This T cell receptor beta chain was profiled in a study of OX40 agonist ivuxolimab in advanced cancers. Study information: In this cohort, patients received ivuxolimab, an agonistic anti-OX40 (CD134) antibody. Findings and limits, study-wide: In the expanded peripheral T cells, antigen specificity was never determined. CD8+ T cells showed, on average, more clonal expansion than CD4+ cells.

Regarding this clone: Its specificity is not known.

Per germline, CDR1 SGHDN and CDR2 FVKESK. This CDR3 has 13 residues. Trimming took 4 bases from V and 4 from J, leaving 8 bases between them. Repertoires were generated with immunoSEQ multiplex PCR, while TCRdb's copy carries only in-frame clones and drops some. The table lists under 45,000 clones, roughly four fifths of them singletons. The receptor comes from an adult with an advanced solid tumor such as melanoma, head and neck, liver or kidney cancer. The V gene is TRBV14, the J gene TRBJ1-3; D not certain. The sample consisted of CD4+ or CD8+ T cells sorted from blood, taken in a trial of the OX40 agonist ivuxolimab. The chain's CDR3 is CASSPSIGNTIYF. The CDR3 DNA reads TGTGCCAGCAGCCCCTCAATCGGAAACACCATATATTTT.